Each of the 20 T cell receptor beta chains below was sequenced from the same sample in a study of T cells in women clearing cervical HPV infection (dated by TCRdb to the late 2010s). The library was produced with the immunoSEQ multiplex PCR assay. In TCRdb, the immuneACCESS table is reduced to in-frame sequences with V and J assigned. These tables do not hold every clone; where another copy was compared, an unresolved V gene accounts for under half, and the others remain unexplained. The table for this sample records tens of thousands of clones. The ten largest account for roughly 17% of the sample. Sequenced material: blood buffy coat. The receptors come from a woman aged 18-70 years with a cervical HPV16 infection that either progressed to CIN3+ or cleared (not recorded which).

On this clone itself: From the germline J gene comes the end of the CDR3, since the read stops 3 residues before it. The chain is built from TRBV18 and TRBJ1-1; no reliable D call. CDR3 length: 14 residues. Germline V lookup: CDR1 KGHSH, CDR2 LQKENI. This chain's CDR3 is CASSPSAVSDTAFF. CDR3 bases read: TGTGCCAGCTCACCATCGGCGGTTTCAGATACG.

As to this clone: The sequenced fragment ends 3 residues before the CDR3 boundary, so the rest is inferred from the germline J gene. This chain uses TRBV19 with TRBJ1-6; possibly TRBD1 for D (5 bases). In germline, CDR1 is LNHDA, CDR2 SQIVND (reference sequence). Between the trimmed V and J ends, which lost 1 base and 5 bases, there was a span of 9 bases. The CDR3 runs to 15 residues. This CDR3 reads CASSIASGNNSPLHF. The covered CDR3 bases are TGTGCCAGTAGTATAGCATCAGGGAATAATTCACCC.

The CDR3 DNA, read in part, is TGTGCCAGCAGCCCCCCTAGCGGGGGCCTCTACAATGAG. It translates to CASSPPSGGLYNE. The CDR3 as a whole reads CASSPPSGGLYNEQFF. The V gene is TRBV13, the J gene TRBJ2-1; TRBD2 agrees at 10 bases. The read is 3 residues too short to cover the CDR3 end, so that end is filled in from the germline J gene. Germline CDR1 reads PRHDT; CDR2 reads FYEKMQ (reference sequence). This CDR3 has 16 residues. Trimming cost V 5 bases and J 3 bases; bases outside gene matches: 7.

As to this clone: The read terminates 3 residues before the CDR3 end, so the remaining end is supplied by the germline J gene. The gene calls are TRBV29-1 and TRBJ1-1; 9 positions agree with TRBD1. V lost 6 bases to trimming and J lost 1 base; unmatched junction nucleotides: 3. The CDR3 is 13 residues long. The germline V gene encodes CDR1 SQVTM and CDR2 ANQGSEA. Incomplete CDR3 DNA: TGCAGCGTAAAGGGACAGGGGAACACTGAA. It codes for CSVKGQGNTE. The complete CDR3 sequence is CSVKGQGNTEAFF.

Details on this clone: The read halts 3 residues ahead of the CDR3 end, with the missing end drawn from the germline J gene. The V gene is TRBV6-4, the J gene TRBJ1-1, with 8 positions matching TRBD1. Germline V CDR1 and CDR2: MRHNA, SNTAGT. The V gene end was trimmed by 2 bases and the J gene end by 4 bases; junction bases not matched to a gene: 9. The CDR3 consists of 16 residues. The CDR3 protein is CASSDGAGGSVTEAFF. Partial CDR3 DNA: TGTGCCAGCAGTGACGGGGCAGGGGGCTCAGTCACTGAA.

CDR3 sequence: CASSLASGTGETQYF. The CDR3 DNA, read in part, is TGTGCCAGCAGCTTGGCTAGCGGGACTGGTGAGACC. The chain recombines TRBV5-5 with TRBJ2-5; TRBD2 matches 9 bases. The missing CDR3 end, 3 residues past where the read stops, is filled in from the germline J gene. The CDR3 has 15 residues. The V gene's germline CDR1 is SGHKS and CDR2 YYEKEE (reference sequence). J was trimmed by 5 bases and V by 0 bases; bases with no gene match: 5.

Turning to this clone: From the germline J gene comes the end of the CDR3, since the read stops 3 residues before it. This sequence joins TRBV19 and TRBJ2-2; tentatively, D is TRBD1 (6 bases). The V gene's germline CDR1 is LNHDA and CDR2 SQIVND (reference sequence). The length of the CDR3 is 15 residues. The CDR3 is CASSLGRTDSRKLFF. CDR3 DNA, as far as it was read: TGTGCCAGTAGCCTAGGACGGACAGATTCTCGGAAG.

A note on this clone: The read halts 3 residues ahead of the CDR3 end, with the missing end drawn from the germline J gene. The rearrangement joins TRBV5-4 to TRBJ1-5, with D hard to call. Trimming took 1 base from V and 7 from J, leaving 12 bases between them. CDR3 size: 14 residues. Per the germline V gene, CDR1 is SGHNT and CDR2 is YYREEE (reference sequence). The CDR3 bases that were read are TGTGCCAGCAGCTTGATCGGGGTAGACCAGCCC. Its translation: CASSLIGVDQP. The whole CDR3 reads CASSLIGVDQPQHF.

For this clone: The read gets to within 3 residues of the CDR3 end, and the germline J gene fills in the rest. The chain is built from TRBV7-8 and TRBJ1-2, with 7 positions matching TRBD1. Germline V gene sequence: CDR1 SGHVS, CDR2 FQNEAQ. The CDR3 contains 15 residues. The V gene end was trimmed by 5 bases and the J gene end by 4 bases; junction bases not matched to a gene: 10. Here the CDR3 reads CASSPRTGPIYGYTF. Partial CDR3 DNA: TGTGCCAGCAGCCCTAGGACAGGTCCCATCTATGGC.

CDR3 bases read: TGTGCCAGCAGTGAAGTGGGGGCAGGATCCTACAATGAC. Translating it yields CASSEVGAGSYND. The complete CDR3 protein is CASSEVGAGSYNDYTF. The chain joins TRBV6-1 to TRBJ1-2; a weak D match, TRBD1 (6 bases). The read is 3 residues too short to cover the CDR3 end, so that end is filled in from the germline J gene. The CDR3 extends over 16 amino acids. Germline V gene data show CDR1 as MNHNS and CDR2 as SASEGT.

The CDR3 sequence is CATKEVGTGANSPLFF. CDR3 DNA, as far as it was read: TGTGCCACCAAGGAAGTAGGGACAGGGGCGAATTCACCA. The rearrangement links TRBV19 to TRBJ1-4; TRBD1 aligns across 10 bases. The read terminates 3 residues ahead of where the CDR3 ends, so the germline J gene completes it. From germline, CDR1 is LNHDA and CDR2 SQIVND (reference sequence). The CDR3 sequence is 16 residues long.

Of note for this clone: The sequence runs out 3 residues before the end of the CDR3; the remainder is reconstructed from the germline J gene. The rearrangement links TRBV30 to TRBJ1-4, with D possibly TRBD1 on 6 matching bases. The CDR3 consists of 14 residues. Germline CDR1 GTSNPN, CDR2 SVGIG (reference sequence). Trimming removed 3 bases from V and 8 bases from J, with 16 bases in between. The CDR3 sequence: CAWREGRGSEKLFF. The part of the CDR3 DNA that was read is TGTGCCTGGAGGGAGGGCAGGGGCAGCGAAAAA.

The part of the CDR3 DNA that was read is TGTGCCAGTAGTACCCTCGTAGCGGGAGAGGACTCAGATACG. It is translated as CASSTLVAGEDSDT. The whole CDR3 reads CASSTLVAGEDSDTQYF. The chain combines TRBV19 with TRBJ2-3; 9 positions agree with TRBD2. The sequenced fragment ends 3 residues before the CDR3 boundary, so the rest is inferred from the germline J gene. After removal of 4 bases from V and 4 bases from J, the junction contained 12 bases not matched to a gene. The V gene's germline CDR1 is LNHDA and CDR2 SQIVND (reference sequence). This CDR3 is built from 17 residues.

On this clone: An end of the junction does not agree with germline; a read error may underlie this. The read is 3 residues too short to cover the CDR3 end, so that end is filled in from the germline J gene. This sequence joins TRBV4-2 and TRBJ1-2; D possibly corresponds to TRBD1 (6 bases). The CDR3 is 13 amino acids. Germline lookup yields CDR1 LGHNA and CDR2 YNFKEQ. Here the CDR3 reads CASSRAGVGGYTF. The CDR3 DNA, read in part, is TGCGCCAGCAGCCGGGCAGGGGTTGGTGGC.

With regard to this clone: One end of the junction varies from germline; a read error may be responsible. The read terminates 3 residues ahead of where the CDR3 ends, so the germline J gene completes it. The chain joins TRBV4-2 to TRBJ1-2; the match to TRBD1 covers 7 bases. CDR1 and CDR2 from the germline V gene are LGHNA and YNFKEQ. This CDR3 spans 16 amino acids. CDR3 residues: CASSQHEGALNYGYTF. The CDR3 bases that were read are TGCGCCAGCAGCCAACATGAGGGGGCGCTTAACTATGGC.

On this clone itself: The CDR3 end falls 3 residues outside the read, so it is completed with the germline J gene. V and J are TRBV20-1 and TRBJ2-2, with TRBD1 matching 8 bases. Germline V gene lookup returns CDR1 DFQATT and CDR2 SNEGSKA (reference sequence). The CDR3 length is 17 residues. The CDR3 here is CSARDVVSGQDNSPLFF. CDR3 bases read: TGCAGTGCTAGAGACGTTGTCTCGGGACAGGATAATTCACCG.

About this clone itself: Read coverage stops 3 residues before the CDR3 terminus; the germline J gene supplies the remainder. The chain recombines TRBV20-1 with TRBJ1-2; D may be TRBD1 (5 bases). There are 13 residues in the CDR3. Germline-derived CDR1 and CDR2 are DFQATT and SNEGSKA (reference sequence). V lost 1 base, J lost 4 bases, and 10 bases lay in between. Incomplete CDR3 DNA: TGCAGTGCTAGAGTAGGAGGGGCCTATGGC. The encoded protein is CSARVGGAYG. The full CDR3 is CSARVGGAYGYTF.

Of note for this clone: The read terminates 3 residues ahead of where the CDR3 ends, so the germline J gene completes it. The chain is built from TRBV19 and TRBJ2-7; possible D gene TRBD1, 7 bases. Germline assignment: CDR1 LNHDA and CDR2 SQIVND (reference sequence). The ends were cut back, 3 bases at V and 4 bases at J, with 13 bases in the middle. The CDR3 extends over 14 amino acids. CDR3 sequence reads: CASSIGGGQYEQYF. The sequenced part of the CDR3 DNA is TGTGCCAGTAGTATTGGAGGGGGCCAATACGAG.

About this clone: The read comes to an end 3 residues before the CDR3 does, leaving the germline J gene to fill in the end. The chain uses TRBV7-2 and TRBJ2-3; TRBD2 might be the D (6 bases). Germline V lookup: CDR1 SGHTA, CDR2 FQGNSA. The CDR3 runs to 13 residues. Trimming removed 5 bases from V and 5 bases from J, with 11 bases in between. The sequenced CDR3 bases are TGTGCCAGCAGCCCTCCCGGGGGAGATACG. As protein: CASSPPGGDT. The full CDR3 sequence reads CASSPPGGDTQYF.

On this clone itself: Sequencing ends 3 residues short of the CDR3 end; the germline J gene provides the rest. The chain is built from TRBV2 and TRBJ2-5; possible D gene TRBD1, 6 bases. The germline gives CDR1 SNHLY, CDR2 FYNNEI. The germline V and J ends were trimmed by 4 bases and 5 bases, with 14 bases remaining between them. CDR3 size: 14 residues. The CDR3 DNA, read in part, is TGTGCCAGCAGTGGGACAGAGGTACAGGAGACC. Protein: CASSGTEVQET. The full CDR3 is CASSGTEVQETQYF. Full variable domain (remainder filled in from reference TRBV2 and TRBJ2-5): EPEVTQTPSHQVTQMGQEVILRCVPISNHLYFYWYRQILGQKVEFLVSFYNNEISEKSEIFDDQFSVERPDGSNFTLKIRSTKLEDSAMYFCASSGTEVQETQYFGPGTRLLVL.